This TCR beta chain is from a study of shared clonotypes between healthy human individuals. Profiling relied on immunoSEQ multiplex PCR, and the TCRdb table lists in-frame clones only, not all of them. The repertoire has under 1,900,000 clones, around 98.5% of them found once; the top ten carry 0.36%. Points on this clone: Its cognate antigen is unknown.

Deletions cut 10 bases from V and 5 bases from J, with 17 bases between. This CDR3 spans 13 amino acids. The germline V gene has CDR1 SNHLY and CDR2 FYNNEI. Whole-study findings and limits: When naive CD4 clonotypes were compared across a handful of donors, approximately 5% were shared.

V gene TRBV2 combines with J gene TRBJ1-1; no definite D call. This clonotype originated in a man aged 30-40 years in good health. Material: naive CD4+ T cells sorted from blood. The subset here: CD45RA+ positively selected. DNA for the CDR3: TGTGCCACCAAGAGGGAGGAAGGGACTGAAGCTTTCTTT. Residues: CATKREEGTEAFF.